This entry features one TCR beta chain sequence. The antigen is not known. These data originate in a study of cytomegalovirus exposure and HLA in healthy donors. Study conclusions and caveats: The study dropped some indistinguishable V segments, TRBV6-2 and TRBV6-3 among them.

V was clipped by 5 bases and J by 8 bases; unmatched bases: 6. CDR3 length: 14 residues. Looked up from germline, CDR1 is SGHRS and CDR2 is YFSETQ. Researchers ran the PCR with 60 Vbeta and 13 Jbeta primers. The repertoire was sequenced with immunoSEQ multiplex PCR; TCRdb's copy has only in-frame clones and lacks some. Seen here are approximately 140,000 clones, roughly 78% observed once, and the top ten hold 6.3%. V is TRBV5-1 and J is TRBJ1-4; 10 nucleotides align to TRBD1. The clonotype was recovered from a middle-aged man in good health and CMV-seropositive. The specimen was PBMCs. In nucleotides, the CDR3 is TGCGCCAGCAGGGCCGGGACAGGGGTCGAAAAACTGTTTTTT. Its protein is CASRAGTGVEKLFF.